What follows is one T cell receptor (beta chain) and its context. What it binds is unknown. Here immunoSEQ multiplex PCR was the method, and the copy in TCRdb shows in-frame clones only, minus some. This sample has tens of thousands of clones, with 80% to 95% found just once. The sample comes from a study of T cells in localized non-small cell lung cancer. Study-level results: Because sequencing included only one region (of the tumor), heterogeneity remains possible.

The sequenced sample was peripheral blood mononuclear cells, obtained before any cancer treatment. This TCR was sampled from a woman aged 40 to 75 with stage III lung adenocarcinoma.

The CDR3 sequence is CASVRGLNEQFF. The CDR3, as DNA: TGTGCCAGCGTCCGGGGCCTCAATGAGCAGTTCTTC. The V gene is TRBV5-8, the J gene TRBJ2-1, with D perhaps assigned TRBD1 or TRBD2 (5 bases each). With 7 bases removed from V and 6 bases from J, the gap between germline ends came to 11 bases. Germline V gene sequence: CDR1 SGHTS, CDR2 YDEGEE. The length of the CDR3 is 12 residues.